This T cell receptor beta chain appears in the sequencing data of a study of cytotoxic CD8 clonotypes in ibrutinib-treated CLL. Overall study findings and caveats: Baseline levels of clonality went above those of age-matched healthy donors and moved with circulating CD8+ T-cell counts. Contraction or stability on treatment was seen for public clonotypes, which were uncommon.

This CDR3 region has 15 residues. With V trimmed by 4 bases and J by 3 bases, 5 bases remained unmatched. Germline V CDR1 and CDR2: KGHSH, LQKENI. The assay was immunoSEQ multiplex PCR, and TCRdb's table has in-frame clones only and misses some. The sample contains about 200,000 clones, nearly 80% of which appear only once. Of note for this clone: The antigen is undetermined.

The origin of this receptor is a human donor with chronic lymphocytic leukemia. The rearrangement links TRBV18 to TRBJ2-7; the match to TRBD2 covers 11 bases. Source: PBMCs, taken after 12 months of ibrutinib treatment. In DNA, the CDR3 is TGTGCCAGCTCACTGACCGGGACTAGCGGCTACGAGCAGTACTTC. Residues: CASSLTGTSGYEQYF.